The 28 T cell receptor beta chains below come from one sample, sequenced in a study of metastatic and nonmetastatic thyroid tumors. Each patient came to thyroid surgery without any prior treatment (of any kind). TCRdb re-clonotyped the PCR reads via MiXCR. This sample has about 85,000 clones, with 8.6% found just once. The specimen was blood. Source of these receptors: a female donor with papillary thyroid cancer or a benign thyroid nodule (not recorded which). Some clones in this sample may be carry-over from other donors' samples.

This clone was detected ten times or more. The chain carries TRBV20-1 and TRBJ2-1, with TRBD2 identical over 7 bases. The CDR3 covers 17 residues. Trimming at V came to 0 bases and at J to 2 bases, leaving 10 bases not matched to a gene. Germline assignment: CDR1 DFQATT and CDR2 SNEGSKA (reference sequence). CDR3 amino acids: CSARERGFEGPYNEQFF. For the CDR3, the DNA is TGCAGTGCTAGAGAGCGGGGGTTTGAAGGACCCTACAATGAGCAGTTCTTC.

There are many counts of this clone. The chain joins TRBV5-1 to TRBJ2-3; 8 positions agree with TRBD2. The CDR3 extends over 14 amino acids. The trim removed 5 bases at V and 2 bases at J, leaving 4 bases unmatched. Per the germline V gene, CDR1 is SGHRS and CDR2 is YFSETQ. The CDR3 DNA reads TGCGCCAGCAGGGCTAGCGGGCCCACAGATACGCAGTATTTT. It specifies CASRASGPTDTQYF.

This clone showed up many times. The chain couples TRBV5-1 to TRBJ2-2, with TRBD2 identical over 9 bases. This CDR3 region has 16 residues. In germline, CDR1 is SGHRS, CDR2 YFSETQ. V shed 5 bases and J 3 bases; nucleotides not matched to a gene: 8. CDR3 DNA: TGCGCCAGCAGAGGGGAGCGGGGGGCATACACCGGGGAGCTGTTTTTT. Translated, it gives CASRGERGAYTGELFF. Using reference TRBV5-1 and TRBJ2-2 for the parts outside the CDR3, the full variable domain is KAGVTQTPRYLIKTRGQQVTLSCSPISGHRSVSWYQQTPGQGLQFLFEYFSETQRNKGNFPGRFSGRQFSNSRSEMNVSTLELGDSALYLCASRGERGAYTGELFFGEGSRLTVL.

This clone was found many times. V gene TRBV7-2 combines with J gene TRBJ2-7, with D maybe TRBD2 (5 bases). The V gene lost 1 base and the J gene lost 7 bases, with 8 bases spanning the gap. In germline, CDR1 is SGHTA, CDR2 FQGNSA. The CDR3 is 12 amino acids. CDR3 residues: CASSLVEGEQYF. The DNA of the CDR3 is TGTGCCAGCAGCTTAGTTGAGGGAGAGCAGTACTTC.

The sample holds a few counts of this clone. A clone one base away is much larger, so this may be a read error. J is TRBJ1-4 and V is TRBV2; D not certain. Germline-derived CDR1 and CDR2 are SNHLY and FYNNEI. V lost 7 bases and J 5 bases, leaving 11 bases between the germline ends. The CDR3 spans 13 residues. The CDR3: CASILRWNEKLFF. In DNA form, the CDR3 reads TGTGCCAGCATCCTCAGGTGGAATGAAAAACTGTTTTTT.

This chain uses TRBV5-4 with TRBJ2-7, with unresolved D. V gave up 1 base and J gave up 2 bases, with 7 bases separating them. CDR1 is SGHNT, CDR2 YYREEE, per germline (reference sequence). The CDR3 is made up of 13 amino acids. CDR3 amino acids: CASSLHVAYEQYF. The DNA of the CDR3 is TGTGCCAGCAGCTTGCATGTGGCCTACGAGCAGTACTTC. The entire variable domain, with the rest obtained from reference TRBV5-4 and TRBJ2-7, is as follows: ETGVTQSPTHLIKTRGQQVTLRCSSQSGHNTVSWYQQALGQGPQFIFQYYREEENGRGNFPPRFSGLQFPNYSSELNVNALELDDSALYLCASSLHVAYEQYFGPGTRLTVT.

The chain has TRBV5-4 and TRBJ1-3; D gene ambiguous. The V end lost 0 bases, the J end lost 4 bases, and 14 bases lay between the germline ends. This CDR3 has 16 amino acids. Germline V gives CDR1 SGHNT, CDR2 YYREEE (reference sequence). The CDR3 nucleotides are TGTGCCAGCAGCTTGGGATGGCAGGAAGCAGGAAACACCATATATTTT. Its protein is CASSLGWQEAGNTIYF. The full variable domain, its missing parts supplied by reference TRBV5-4 and TRBJ1-3, is ETGVTQSPTHLIKTRGQQVTLRCSSQSGHNTVSWYQQALGQGPQFIFQYYREEENGRGNFPPRFSGLQFPNYSSELNVNALELDDSALYLCASSLGWQEAGNTIYFGEGSWLTVV.

This clone showed up many times. The V call is TRBV15, the J call TRBJ2-3; TRBD2 matches at 9 bases. The germline V gene has CDR1 LNHNV and CDR2 YYDKDF (reference sequence). Trimming cost V 10 bases and J 1 base; bases outside gene matches: 9. The CDR3 extends over 15 amino acids. CDR3 bases: TGTGCCAGTTCTCGAGAGCGGGGGGGCACAGATACGCAGTATTTT. It yields the protein CASSRERGGTDTQYF.

This clone was observed at least ten times. This chain connects TRBV7-9 to TRBJ2-7, with a weak D call TRBD1 (6 bases). CDR3 length equals 15 residues. Germline-derived CDR1 and CDR2 are SEHNR and FQNEAQ (reference sequence). V gave up 3 bases and J gave up 1 base, with 13 bases separating them. The CDR3: CASSFQEGVSYEQYF. CDR3 bases: TGTGCCAGCAGCTTCCAAGAGGGGGTATCCTACGAGCAGTACTTC.

Details on this clone: Distinct nucleotide sequences in the sample also encode this CDR3. J is TRBJ2-7 and V is TRBV20-1, with 14 bases identical to TRBD2. V was clipped by 3 bases and J by 4 bases; unmatched bases: 5. CDR1 DFQATT and CDR2 SNEGSKA come from the germline V gene (reference sequence). The CDR3 runs to 15 residues. Here the CDR3 DNA reads TGCAGTGCTAGCCGACTAGCGGGGGGGCCATACGAGCAGTACTTC. Its translation is CSASRLAGGPYEQYF.

This clone was counted at least ten times. This chain links TRBV28 with TRBJ2-7; 9 nucleotides agree with TRBD2. With 2 bases clipped from V and 3 bases from J, the junction kept 8 bases outside the gene matches. The CDR3 extends over 16 amino acids. Per germline, CDR1 MDHEN and CDR2 SYDVKM. CDR3 residues: CASSLRTLAGYYEQYF. DNA of the CDR3: TGTGCCAGCAGTTTACGTACGCTAGCGGGGTACTACGAGCAGTACTTC.

This clone was observed at least ten times. The genes are TRBV19 and TRBJ1-4; the D is unclear. In germline, CDR1 is LNHDA, CDR2 SQIVND (reference sequence). V was shortened by 3 bases and J by 4 bases, with 12 bases between the two germline ends. There are 15 residues in the CDR3. The CDR3 here is CASSIDEELNEKLFF. DNA for the CDR3: TGTGCCAGTAGTATTGATGAAGAACTTAATGAAAAACTGTTTTTT.

This clone was found many times. The rearrangement uses TRBV20-1 and TRBJ1-4; the D is unclear. Germline lookup yields CDR1 DFQATT and CDR2 SNEGSKA (reference sequence). The V gene lost 0 bases and the J gene lost 0 bases, with 11 bases spanning the gap. The CDR3 runs to 16 residues. The CDR3 DNA follows: TGCAGTGCTAGAGATAGGCCAGGCCCAACTAATGAAAAACTGTTTTTT. It yields the protein CSARDRPGPTNEKLFF.

The table lists this clone with many counts. The chain is built from TRBV4-1 and TRBJ1-2, with D possibly TRBD1 on 6 matching bases. This CDR3 has 15 residues. Trimming took off 0 bases at V and 4 bases at J, with 12 bases between the two ends. Germline V gene sequence: CDR1 MGHRA, CDR2 YSYEKL. Here the CDR3 DNA reads TGCGCCAGCAGCCAAGATCTACGGGACACCTATGGCTACACCTTC. It yields the protein CASSQDLRDTYGYTF.

The table lists this clone with many counts. The chain has TRBV2 and TRBJ2-2; D not resolved. The CDR3 loop spans 15 amino acids. Germline CDR1 reads SNHLY; CDR2 reads FYNNEI. Between the trimmed V and J ends, which lost 3 bases and 1 base, there was a span of 9 bases. Here the CDR3 reads CASSDSQLNTGELFF. The CDR3 bases are TGTGCCAGCAGTGATAGTCAATTGAACACCGGGGAGCTGTTTTTT.

This clone was detected many times. The chain couples TRBV19 to TRBJ1-5, with 9 bases aligning to TRBD1. Germline V gene sequence: CDR1 LNHDA, CDR2 SQIVND (reference sequence). The trim removed 10 bases at V and 7 bases at J, leaving 5 bases unmatched. The CDR3 contains 12 residues. CDR3 sequence reads: CATGQGNQPQHF. CDR3 nucleotide sequence: TGTGCCACCGGACAGGGGAACCAGCCCCAGCATTTT.

This clone was recorded at least ten times. The chain has TRBV28 and TRBJ2-1; 10 positions match TRBD2. CDR3 length: 15 residues. The J segment lost 7 bases and the V segment lost 2 bases, leaving 5 bases of the junction unmatched. Germline lookup yields CDR1 MDHEN and CDR2 SYDVKM. The DNA of the CDR3 is TGTGCCAGCAGTTTAGCAGCGGGGGGGGAAAATGAGCAGTTCTTC. Encoded protein: CASSLAAGGENEQFF.

This clone was recorded at least ten times. This chain joins TRBV4-2 and TRBJ2-2; D gene unclear. The CDR3 length is 18 residues. V was pared by 4 bases and J by 2 bases, with 20 bases between. CDR1 and CDR2 from the germline V gene are LGHNA and YNFKEQ. The chain's CDR3 is CASSLGRIRFPNTGELFF. CDR3 in DNA: TGTGCCAGCAGCCTTGGACGTATTCGGTTCCCCAACACCGGGGAGCTGTTTTTT.

This clone occurred many times. This chain uses TRBV7-2 with TRBJ1-1, with 7 bases matching TRBD1. CDR1 SGHTA and CDR2 FQGNSA come from the germline V gene. V lost 5 bases and J lost 1; bases outside the gene matches: 4. This CDR3 spans 14 amino acids. The CDR3 nucleotides read TGTGCCAGCAGCCGGGGACAGTCGAACACTGAAGCTTTCTTT. This sequence encodes CASSRGQSNTEAFF.

Concerning this clone itself: Germline is not matched at one junction end, which may reflect a read error. Other nucleotide sequences in the sample specify the same CDR3. V is TRBV14 and J is TRBJ2-5; D is ambiguous. The germline V gene has CDR1 SGHDN and CDR2 FVKESK. The CDR3 has 17 residues. Here the CDR3 reads CASSQDKSAAGQETQYF. The CDR3, as DNA: TGTGCCAGCAGCCAAGATAAATCCGCTGCAGGTCAAGAGACTCAGTATTTC.

This clone was recorded a few times. The sample holds other DNA sequences that translate to the same CDR3. J is TRBJ2-7 and V is TRBV6-1; D might be TRBD1 or TRBD2, each matching 5 bases. The length of the CDR3 is 14 residues. The germline CDR1 and CDR2 sequences are MNHNS and SASEGT. The germline V and J ends were trimmed by 2 bases and 3 bases, with 11 bases remaining between them. The CDR3 DNA reads TGTGCCAGCAGTGAACGGGGCAGCCTCTACGAGCAGTACTTC. Translation: CASSERGSLYEQYF.

Worth noting for this clone: A junction boundary mismatches the germline segment, possibly from a read error. The rearrangement links TRBV5-1 to TRBJ2-6; maybe TRBD2 (6 bases). This CDR3 comprises 16 residues. Germline V gene sequence: CDR1 SGHRS, CDR2 YFSETQ. The CDR3 DNA is TGCACCAGCAGCTTGGCCGGAGGGGTAGGGGCCAATGTCCTGACTTTC. The encoded protein is CTSSLAGGVGANVLTF.

In this sample, this clone turned up many times. V and J are TRBV4-1 and TRBJ2-5, with D possibly being TRBD1 (5 bases). Germline assignment: CDR1 MGHRA and CDR2 YSYEKL. The V and J ends lost 2 bases and 4 bases respectively, with 14 bases between them. The CDR3 runs 15 residues. For the CDR3, the DNA is TGCGCCAGCAGCCAACCGGCCTCCCAGGGAGAGACCCAGTACTTC. Amino acids: CASSQPASQGETQYF.

V is TRBV12-3 or TRBV12-4 and J is TRBJ1-2; perhaps TRBD1 as D (5 bases). The V end lost 8 bases, the J end lost 8 bases, and 15 bases lay between the germline ends. The CDR3 is 12 amino acids. CDR3 nucleotides: TGTGCCAGCGACGGGGGGATCGAGGGCTACACCTTC. It is translated as CASDGGIEGYTF.

There are a few counts of this clone. The V call is TRBV6-1, the J call TRBJ2-1; TRBD1 agrees at 7 bases. Germline CDR1 is MNHNS and CDR2 is SASEGT. V shed 7 bases, J shed 4 bases, and the junction held 10 bases outside the gene matches. The CDR3 sequence is 15 residues long. In nucleotides, the CDR3 is TGTGCCAGCATCCCCTGGGGGACAGATTACAATGAGCAGTTCTTC. It yields the protein CASIPWGTDYNEQFF.

About this clone itself: Being one base from a much bigger clone, this may be a read error. The V gene is TRBV5-4, the J gene TRBJ2-3, with 8 bases matching TRBD1. V was pared by 1 base and J by 4 bases, with 2 bases of the junction left unmatched. The length of the CDR3 is 14 residues. Germline V gives CDR1 SGHNT, CDR2 YYREEE (reference sequence). The CDR3 DNA reads as TGTGCCAGCAGCTTGCCAGGGGGCCCAGATACGCAGTATTTT. This encodes CASSLPGGPDTQYF.

Comment on this clone: A much larger clone differs by one base, so this may be a read error. V and J are TRBV14 and TRBJ1-6, with D tentatively TRBD1 (6 bases). The CDR3 spans 15 residues. CDR1 is SGHDN, CDR2 FVKESK, per germline. CDR3 DNA sequence: TGTGCCAGCAGCCAGGGGGCTAAGTATGGATCACCCCCCCACTTT. Translation: CASSQGAKYGSPPHF.

This clone has a count of ten or more. The chain carries TRBV28 and TRBJ1-6, with a possible D match to TRBD1 (6 bases). Germline values: CDR1 MDHEN, CDR2 SYDVKM. The CDR3 consists of 17 residues. V shed 1 base and J shed 7 bases, with 17 bases lying between them. DNA of the CDR3: TGTGCCAGCAGTTTATTTACAGGGAGTACCGCCAATTCACCCCTCCACTTT. Translation gives CASSLFTGSTANSPLHF.